The 16 T cell receptor beta chains presented below share a single source sample, sequenced in a study of shared clonotypes between healthy human individuals. Using immunoSEQ multiplex PCR, the repertoire was profiled, and TCRdb retains in-frame clones only, with some absent. The sample contains about 2.3 million clones, under 95% of which appear only once. The specimen was naive CD4+ T cells from PBMCs. Subset given: CD45RA+ positively selected. These receptor sequences come from a man aged 18 to 29 in good health. Some clones in this sample may be carry-over from other donors' samples.

This chain joins TRBV28 and TRBJ1-5, with D uncertain. Germline values: CDR1 MDHEN, CDR2 SYDVKM. Trimming removed 3 bases at V and 3 bases at J, with 9 bases between. CDR3 length: 14 amino acids. This CDR3 reads CASSLGLDNQPQHF. CDR3 nucleotides: TGTGCCAGCAGTTTGGGGTTGGACAATCAGCCCCAGCATTTT.

The table lists this clone with a count of one. The chain is built from TRBV5-1 and TRBJ1-1; 8 bases align to TRBD1. The trim removed 6 bases at V and 0 bases at J, leaving 4 bases unmatched. The CDR3 sequence is 14 residues long. Germline assignment: CDR1 SGHRS and CDR2 YFSETQ. The CDR3 DNA follows: TGCGCCAGCAACCCAGGGGGCATGAACACTGAAGCTTTCTTT. This sequence encodes CASNPGGMNTEAFF.

As concerns this clone: One junction end does not reproduce the germline sequence, and a read error may be involved. The CDR3 DNA reads as TGTGCCAGCAGTTTTCTGTCCCAACAGGGACTCTTACTCTTC. Translating it yields CASSFLSQQGLLLF. The chain combines TRBV27 with TRBJ1-2; TRBD1 is a possible D gene (6 bases). The germline V gene encodes CDR1 MNHEY and CDR2 SMNVEV (reference sequence). The CDR3 loop spans 14 amino acids.

The gene calls are TRBV5-5 and TRBJ1-3; D call uncertain. The CDR3 has 17 residues. The germline gives CDR1 SGHKS, CDR2 YYEKEE (reference sequence). Trimming removed 1 base at V and 0 bases at J, with 14 bases between. In DNA form, the CDR3 reads TGTGCCAGCAGCTTGATTCCTTTGGGTAGCTCTGGAAACACCATATATTTT. It is translated as CASSLIPLGSSGNTIYF.

V gene TRBV5-4 combines with J gene TRBJ2-6; D unclear. CDR3 size: 15 residues. Trimming removed 1 base from V and 5 bases from J, with 10 bases in between. The germline gives CDR1 SGHNT, CDR2 YYREEE (reference sequence). Here the CDR3 reads CASSLTGDRANVLTF. CDR3 nucleotides: TGTGCCAGCAGCTTGACGGGTGATCGGGCCAACGTCCTGACTTTC.

The chain links TRBV7-2 to TRBJ2-1; D perhaps matches TRBD2 (6 bases). In germline, CDR1 is SGHTA, CDR2 FQGNSA. V lost 6 bases and J 2 bases, leaving 14 bases between the germline ends. CDR3 length: 15 amino acids. The CDR3 loop reads CASSKEGLTYNEQFF. CDR3 sequence (DNA): TGTGCCAGCAGTAAGGAGGGCCTAACCTACAATGAGCAGTTCTTC.

The rearrangement uses TRBV6-5 and TRBJ1-1; D is perhaps TRBD1 (5 bases). The length of the CDR3 is 14 residues. Trimming cost V 4 bases and J 5 bases, with 14 bases left between them. Germline CDR1 is MNHEY and CDR2 is SVGAGI. This CDR3 is CASSSPGTRTEAFF. The CDR3 DNA follows: TGTGCCAGCAGTTCCCCAGGGACCAGAACTGAAGCTTTCTTT.

Of note for this clone: Other DNA sequences in the sample encode the same CDR3. The chain is built from TRBV7-2 and TRBJ2-1; no reliable D call. Trimming removed 5 bases at V and 1 base at J, with 6 bases between. This CDR3 spans 13 amino acids. Germline V gives CDR1 SGHTA, CDR2 FQGNSA. CDR3 sequence reads: CASSPPSYNEQFF. The DNA for the CDR3 is TGTGCCAGCAGCCCCCCATCCTACAATGAGCAGTTCTTC.

In this sample, this clone turned up a few times. V gene TRBV4-3 combines with J gene TRBJ1-3, with D tentatively TRBD1 (5 bases). The CDR3 is 16 amino acids. Per germline, CDR1 LGHNA and CDR2 YSLEER. Trimming removed 0 bases at V and 7 bases at J, with 16 bases between. The CDR3 DNA sequence: TGCGCCAGCAGCCAAGAGAGGGGAGGAGGAGGCAACACCATATATTTT. It specifies CASSQERGGGGNTIYF.

V gene TRBV14 combines with J gene TRBJ2-1; D may be TRBD1 (5 bases). V lost 0 bases and J 10 bases, leaving 10 bases between the germline ends. The CDR3 has 13 residues. Germline V lookup: CDR1 SGHDN, CDR2 FVKESK. CDR3 DNA: TGTGCCAGCAGCCAAGATCTCAGGACAGAGCAGTTCTTC. This encodes CASSQDLRTEQFF. The full variable domain, with the rest looked up from reference TRBV14 and TRBJ2-1, is EAGVTQFPSHSVIEKGQTVTLRCDPISGHDNLYWYRRVMGKEIKFLLHFVKESKQDESGMPNNRFLAERTGGTYSTLKVQPAELEDSGVYFCASSQDLRTEQFFGPGTRLTVL.

The chain carries TRBV29-1 and TRBJ1-1; 8 nucleotides line up with TRBD1. J was trimmed by 0 bases and V by 4 bases; bases with no gene match: 4. The germline V gene has CDR1 SQVTM and CDR2 ANQGSEA. This CDR3 spans 14 amino acids. This CDR3 reads CSVAGQAMNTEAFF. The DNA for the CDR3 is TGCAGCGTTGCGGGACAGGCAATGAACACTGAAGCTTTCTTT.

Details on this clone: Relative to the germline gene, one junction end is altered; a read error may explain this. This sequence joins TRBV10-3 and TRBJ2-3; D possibly uses TRBD1 or TRBD2 (8 bases each). The CDR3 spans 23 residues. CDR1 is ENHRY, CDR2 SYGVKD, per germline. The CDR3 is CAISESGGAVVREGTVGTDTQYF. CDR3 nucleotide sequence: TGCGCCATCAGTGAGTCAGGGGGCGCGGTGGTTCGGGAGGGCACCGTCGGCACAGATACGCAGTATTTT.

The chain has TRBV4-1 and TRBJ1-1; D uncertain. From germline, CDR1 is MGHRA and CDR2 YSYEKL. Trimming left V 0 bases short and J 7 bases short, with 3 bases between. CDR3 length: 11 residues. The CDR3 sequence: CASSQDREAFF. The CDR3, as DNA: TGCGCCAGCAGCCAAGATCGTGAAGCTTTCTTT.

This chain connects TRBV5-5 to TRBJ2-6, with D unresolved. Trimming removed 0 bases from V and 0 bases from J, with 7 bases in between. CDR3 length: 16 amino acids. Germline V gives CDR1 SGHKS, CDR2 YYEKEE (reference sequence). The CDR3 is CASSLAVGSGANVLTF. The CDR3 bases are TGTGCCAGCAGCTTGGCGGTGGGCTCTGGGGCCAACGTCCTGACTTTC.

The chain couples TRBV18 to TRBJ2-5, with 9 nucleotides matching TRBD2. The CDR3 runs to 19 residues. Germline V lookup: CDR1 KGHSH, CDR2 LQKENI. The V gene end was trimmed by 2 bases and the J gene end by 2 bases; junction bases not matched to a gene: 15. The CDR3 region has the DNA TGTGCCAGCTCACCATCGGATTGGCTAGCGGGAATTTTGCAAGAGACCCAGTACTTC. This translates into CASSPSDWLAGILQETQYF.

The chain uses TRBV28 and TRBJ1-2; the D gene is possibly TRBD1 (5 bases). The CDR3 extends over 15 amino acids. V lost 5 bases and J lost 3, with 16 bases in between. Germline values: CDR1 MDHEN, CDR2 SYDVKM. The CDR3 reads CASSPPAGGDYGYTF. The CDR3, as DNA: TGTGCCAGCAGTCCCCCAGCGGGAGGGGACTATGGCTACACCTTC.